This T cell receptor (beta chain) derives from a study of vaccination effects on CD4 cells after COVID-19. Study results and limitations: Small numbers of convalescent patients limited the study. It also lacked early post-infection timepoints.

Remarks on this clone: The target antigen is unknown.

After expansion with viral peptide pools in the ViraFEST assay, antigen-specific CD4+ T cells were sequenced. CD4+ T cells were isolated after about eleven days of culture. All participants had two doses of either the BNT162b2 or mRNA-1273 vaccine. Measured with immunoSEQ multiplex PCR; TCRdb has only the in-frame clones, and not every one. The sample yields under 35,000 clones, over 65% seen once. This CDR3 region has 15 residues. Trimming at V came to 6 bases and at J to 9 bases, leaving 9 bases not matched to a gene. The germline V gene encodes CDR1 SNHLY and CDR2 FYNNEI. Specimen: CD4+ T cells from PBMCs cultured with HCoV-NL63 spike peptides, collected after COVID-19 vaccination. The sequence was collected from a human donor who received a COVID-19 vaccine. The chain recombines TRBV2 with TRBJ2-5; 14 bases are shared with TRBD2. The CDR3 nucleotides are TGTGCCAGCAGGGGGGGACTAGCGGGGGAGAGGGCCCAGTACTTC. This translates into CASRGGLAGERAQYF.